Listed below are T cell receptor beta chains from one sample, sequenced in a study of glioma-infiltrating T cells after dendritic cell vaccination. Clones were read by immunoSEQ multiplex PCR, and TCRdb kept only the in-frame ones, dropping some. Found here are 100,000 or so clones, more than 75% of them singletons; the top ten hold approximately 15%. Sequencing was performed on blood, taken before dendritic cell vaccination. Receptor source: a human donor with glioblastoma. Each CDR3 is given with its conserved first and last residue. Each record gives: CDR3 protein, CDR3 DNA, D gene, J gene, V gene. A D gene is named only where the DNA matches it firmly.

cdr3_aa: CASSLASGGYGELFF
cdr3_nt: TGCGCCAGCAGCTTGGCTTCAGGCGGGTACGGGGAGCTGTTTTTT
d_call: NA
j_call: TRBJ2-2
v_call: TRBV5-1

cdr3_aa: CASSSGLKSSYEQYF
cdr3_nt: TGTGCCAGCAGCTCTGGACTGAAGAGCTCCTACGAGCAGTACTTC
d_call: NA
j_call: TRBJ2-7
v_call: TRBV7-2

cdr3_aa: CASSSRDRGHHEQYF
cdr3_nt: TGTGCCAGCAGCTCCCGGGACAGGGGGCATCACGAGCAGTACTTC
d_call: TRBD1
j_call: TRBJ2-7
v_call: TRBV7-6

cdr3_aa: CASSVALTGTYGYTF
cdr3_nt: TGTGCCAGCAGCGTAGCTCTGACAGGGACCTATGGCTACACCTTC
d_call: TRBD1
j_call: TRBJ1-2
v_call: TRBV9

cdr3_aa: CASSPDFGYIQYF
cdr3_nt: TGTGCCAGTAGTCCGGACTTTGGATACATTCAGTACTTC
d_call: NA
j_call: TRBJ2-4
v_call: TRBV19

cdr3_aa: CSVRTGDTEAFF
cdr3_nt: TGCAGCGTAAGGACAGGGGACACTGAAGCTTTCTTT
d_call: TRBD1
j_call: TRBJ1-1
v_call: TRBV29-1

cdr3_aa: CASSFVRDKGGLAGARYTGELFF
cdr3_nt: TGCGCCAGCAGCTTTGTCCGGGACAAGGGGGGCCTAGCGGGAGCTCGGTACACCGGGGAGCTGTTTTTT
d_call: TRBD2
j_call: TRBJ2-2
v_call: TRBV5-1

cdr3_aa: CASSLRGGSGYGYTF
cdr3_nt: TGTGCCAGCAGCTTAAGGGGCGGATCAGGCTATGGCTACACCTTC
d_call: NA
j_call: TRBJ1-2
v_call: TRBV7-3

cdr3_aa: CASSEGTGGNTDTQYF
cdr3_nt: TGTGCCAGCAGTGAAGGGACAGGGGGCAACACAGATACGCAGTATTTT
d_call: TRBD1
j_call: TRBJ2-3
v_call: TRBV25-1

cdr3_aa: CASSSGGSGDYGYTF
cdr3_nt: TGTGCCAGCAGCTCCGGCGGATCTGGCGACTATGGCTACACCTTC
d_call: NA
j_call: TRBJ1-2
v_call: TRBV5-4

cdr3_aa: CASSYRTGAGANVLTF
cdr3_nt: TGTGCCAGCAGTTACAGGACAGGGGCCGGGGCCAACGTCCTGACTTTC
d_call: TRBD1
j_call: TRBJ2-6
v_call: TRBV6-5

cdr3_aa: CASASQGEGSPLHF
cdr3_nt: TGTGCCAGCGCTTCTCAGGGGGAAGGTTCACCCCTCCACTTT
d_call: TRBD1
j_call: TRBJ1-6
v_call: TRBV27

cdr3_aa: CASSQPQGPGELFF
cdr3_nt: TGTGCCAGCAGCCAACCACAGGGGCCCGGGGAGCTGTTTTTT
d_call: TRBD1
j_call: TRBJ2-2
v_call: TRBV14

cdr3_aa: CASSLTLDRKIKQYF
cdr3_nt: TGTGCCAGTAGTTTAACCCTGGACAGGAAGATAAAGCAGTACTTC
d_call: TRBD1
j_call: TRBJ2-7
v_call: TRBV19

cdr3_aa: CASKVDSSYEQYF
cdr3_nt: TGTGCCAGCAAAGTGGACAGCTCCTACGAGCAGTACTTC
d_call: NA
j_call: TRBJ2-7
v_call: TRBV2

cdr3_aa: CASSPPDRSEQYF
cdr3_nt: TGTGCCAGCAGCCCTCCCGACAGGTCCGAGCAGTACTTC
d_call: NA
j_call: TRBJ2-7
v_call: TRBV5-4

cdr3_aa: CAISEITVTLQETQYF
cdr3_nt: TGTGCCATCAGTGAAATAACAGTAACGCTCCAAGAGACCCAGTACTTC
d_call: NA
j_call: TRBJ2-5
v_call: TRBV10-3

cdr3_aa: CASSLVAGGVKINGYTF
cdr3_nt: TGCGCCAGCAGCTTGGTTGCAGGGGGCGTCAAGATTAATGGCTACACCTTC
d_call: TRBD1
j_call: TRBJ1-2
v_call: TRBV5-1

cdr3_aa: CASSSSPQGANTEAFF
cdr3_nt: TGTGCCAGCAGTTCCTCCCCCCAGGGGGCTAACACTGAAGCTTTCTTT
d_call: TRBD1
j_call: TRBJ1-1
v_call: TRBV28

cdr3_aa: CASSGLAGAYNEQFF
cdr3_nt: TGTGCCAGCAGTGGGCTAGCGGGAGCCTACAATGAGCAGTTCTTC
d_call: TRBD2
j_call: TRBJ2-1
v_call: TRBV6-1

cdr3_aa: CASREGRETQYF
cdr3_nt: TGTGCCAGTAGGGAGGGTCGAGAGACCCAGTACTTC
d_call: TRBD2
j_call: TRBJ2-5
v_call: TRBV6-5

cdr3_aa: CASSPFSNSYEQYF
cdr3_nt: TGTGCCAGCTCACCGTTTTCCAACTCCTACGAGCAGTACTTC
d_call: NA
j_call: TRBJ2-7
v_call: TRBV18